This passage covers 8 T cell receptor beta chains from one sample sequenced in a study of OX40 agonist ivuxolimab in advanced cancers. Clones were read by immunoSEQ multiplex PCR, and TCRdb kept only the in-frame ones, dropping some. Of tens of thousands of clones listed, roughly 83% are singletons. The sequences come from CD4+ or CD8+ T cells sorted from blood, collected in a trial of the OX40 agonist ivuxolimab. These receptors were obtained from an adult with an advanced solid tumor such as melanoma, head and neck, liver or kidney cancer.

The V gene is TRBV7-9, the J gene TRBJ2-5; 13 bases align to TRBD2. From germline, CDR1 is SEHNR and CDR2 FQNEAQ (reference sequence). This CDR3 spans 18 amino acids. The trim removed 5 bases at V and 0 bases at J, leaving 9 bases unmatched. CDR3 nucleotides: TGTGCCAGCAGCCCCGGGACTAGCGGGGTGGGATACCAAGAGACCCAGTACTTC. Encoded protein: CASSPGTSGVGYQETQYF.

The chain is built from TRBV11-2 and TRBJ1-2; the D is unclear. In germline, CDR1 is SGHAT, CDR2 FQNNGV. V lost 5 bases to trimming and J lost 13 bases, with 14 bases between them. The CDR3 contains 11 residues. As DNA, the CDR3 is TGTGCCAGCAGCCCCAGCATGGCACCCACCTTC. Translated: CASSPSMAPTF.

This chain uses TRBV2 with TRBJ2-1; 11 bases agree with TRBD2. Germline trimming cut 9 bases from V and 8 bases from J; bases unmatched to any gene: 6. This CDR3 is 13 amino acids long. Germline assignment: CDR1 SNHLY and CDR2 FYNNEI. CDR3 in amino acids: CASRTSGSDEQFF. The CDR3 DNA reads as TGTGCCAGTAGGACTAGCGGGTCGGATGAGCAGTTCTTC.

The chain recombines TRBV5-4 with TRBJ2-7; D unclear. CDR1 is SGHNT, CDR2 YYREEE, per germline (reference sequence). Trimming removed 4 bases at V and 7 bases at J, with 12 bases between. There are 12 residues in the CDR3. CDR3 DNA sequence: TGTGCCAGCAGCGTGACGCCCCTAGAGCAGTACTTC. Its translation is CASSVTPLEQYF.

The J gene is TRBJ2-1, the V gene TRBV28; the D gene could be TRBD1 or TRBD2 (5 bases each). Trimming removed 2 bases at V and 0 bases at J, with 14 bases between. From germline, CDR1 is MDHEN and CDR2 SYDVKM. This CDR3 is 17 amino acids long. CDR3 loop: CASSLDPTGGSYNEQFF. CDR3 nucleotide sequence: TGTGCCAGCAGTTTAGACCCCACTGGGGGCTCCTACAATGAGCAGTTCTTC.

This chain joins TRBV19 and TRBJ2-7; D perhaps matches TRBD2 (6 bases). The germline V and J ends were trimmed by 4 bases and 3 bases, with 13 bases remaining between them. The V gene's germline CDR1 is LNHDA and CDR2 SQIVND (reference sequence). The CDR3 is 14 amino acids. The DNA of the CDR3 is TGTGCCAGTAGTACCAAGGAGGGGAGCTACGAGCAGTACTTC. It translates to CASSTKEGSYEQYF.

The chain is built from TRBV28 and TRBJ2-7, with D unresolved. V lost 1 base to trimming and J lost 4 bases, with 14 bases between them. CDR3 length: 15 amino acids. Germline CDR1 is MDHEN and CDR2 is SYDVKM. The CDR3 is CASSLFGDGPYEQYF. Written as DNA, the CDR3 is TGTGCCAGCAGTTTATTTGGTGACGGGCCGTACGAGCAGTACTTC.

The rearrangement joins TRBV28 to TRBJ2-2; D perhaps matches TRBD2 (5 bases). Trimming pared 3 bases from V and 6 bases from J, leaving 8 bases between. The CDR3 has 13 amino acids. Looked up from germline, CDR1 is MDHEN and CDR2 is SYDVKM. CDR3 in amino acids: CASSFVGAGELFF. CDR3 coding DNA: TGTGCCAGCAGTTTTGTCGGGGCCGGGGAGCTGTTTTTT.